Listed below are T cell receptor beta chains from one sample, sequenced in a study of Ad26.COV2.S vaccination and SARS-CoV-2 variants. The method was immunoSEQ multiplex PCR; TCRdb's version includes in-frame clones alone and lacks a portion of them. The sample gives some 300,000 clones, roughly 80% of which show up once; under 2.5% is in the top ten. The sequences come from peripheral blood, collected in a trial of Ad26.COV2.S vaccine versus placebo. The source is a person between 18 and 60 years old who received the Ad26.COV2.S COVID-19 vaccine or a placebo. Both conserved end residues are part of each CDR3. The order of the fields is CDR3 length, J gene, V gene, D gene, CDR3 protein. D genes are given only for firm matches.

14 | TRBJ2-1 | TRBV5-1 | . | CASSLGPPSNEQFF
13 | TRBJ2-3 | TRBV30 | . | CAWSPGITDTQYF
12 | TRBJ1-2 | TRBV19 | . | CASSTRQYGYTF
16 | TRBJ2-2 | TRBV4-2 | . | CASSQDMGRVTGELFF
16 | TRBJ2-7 | TRBV7-8 | . | CASSLVLQLSSYEQYF
16 | TRBJ1-3 | TRBV7-2 | . | CASSPSFGHSGNTIYF
15 | TRBJ2-7 | TRBV6-2/TRBV6-3 | . | CASSYSDSYPYEQYF
17 | TRBJ2-1 | TRBV19 | TRBD1 | CASSIVTQGQSYNEQFF
12 | TRBJ1-1 | TRBV29-1 | . | CSVEDRAVEAFF
20 | TRBJ2-6 | TRBV6-2/TRBV6-3 | TRBD1 | CASSFRPGQGASSGANVLTF
13 | TRBJ2-7 | TRBV28 | . | CASSRGGTYEQYF
15 | TRBJ1-2 | TRBV2 | . | CASSEVRGRRSGYTF
14 | TRBJ2-7 | TRBV29-1 | TRBD1 | CSVATGTGNYEQYF
14 | TRBJ1-5 | TRBV5-1 | . | CASSLGAFNQPQHF
15 | TRBJ1-2 | TRBV19 | . | CASSPYEEVLRGYTF
15 | TRBJ2-7 | TRBV5-1 | TRBD2 | CASSVGGGTSYEQYF
16 | TRBJ2-7 | TRBV4-1 | TRBD1 | CASSQVGRGLAREQYF
13 | TRBJ2-2 | TRBV12-3/TRBV12-4 | . | CASATVNTGELFF
12 | TRBJ2-7 | TRBV6-2/TRBV6-3 | . | CASSRTTYEQYF
13 | TRBJ2-7 | TRBV7-8 | . | CASSLGRAYEQYF
14 | TRBJ1-2 | TRBV20-1 | . | CSATDPVRAPSYTF
16 | TRBJ2-2 | TRBV5-6 | . | CASSLRAGAVAGELFF
19 | TRBJ2-3 | TRBV21-1 | . | CASSKAPRLAGAPTDTQYF
14 | TRBJ2-1 | TRBV14 | TRBD2 | CASSPGTSRDQQFF
14 | TRBJ2-5 | TRBV2 | . | CASWTAEDLETQYF
15 | TRBJ2-7 | TRBV4-2 | TRBD1 | CASSVRQGAKYEQYF
12 | TRBJ2-7 | TRBV28 | . | CASSLLSYEQYF
14 | TRBJ2-4 | TRBV19 | . | CASRARESKNIQYF
15 | TRBJ1-2 | TRBV7-9 | . | CASSPRGGTGYGYTF